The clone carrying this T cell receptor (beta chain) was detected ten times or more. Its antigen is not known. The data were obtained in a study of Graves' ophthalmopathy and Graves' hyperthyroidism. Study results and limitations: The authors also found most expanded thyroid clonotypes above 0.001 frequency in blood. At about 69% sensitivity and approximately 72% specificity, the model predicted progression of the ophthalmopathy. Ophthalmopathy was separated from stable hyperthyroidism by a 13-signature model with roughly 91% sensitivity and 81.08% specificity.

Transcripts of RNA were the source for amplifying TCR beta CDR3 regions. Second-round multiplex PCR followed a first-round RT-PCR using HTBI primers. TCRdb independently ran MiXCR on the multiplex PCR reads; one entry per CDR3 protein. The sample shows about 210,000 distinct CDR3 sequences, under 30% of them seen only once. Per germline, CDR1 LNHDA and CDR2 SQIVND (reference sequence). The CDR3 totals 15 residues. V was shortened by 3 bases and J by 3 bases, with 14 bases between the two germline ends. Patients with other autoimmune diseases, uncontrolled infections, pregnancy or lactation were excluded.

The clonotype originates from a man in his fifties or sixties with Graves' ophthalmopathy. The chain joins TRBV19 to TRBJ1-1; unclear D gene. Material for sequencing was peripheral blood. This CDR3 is CASSIRGVQYTEAFF. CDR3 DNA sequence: TGTGCCAGTAGTATTCGGGGTGTTCAATACACTGAAGCTTTCTTT.